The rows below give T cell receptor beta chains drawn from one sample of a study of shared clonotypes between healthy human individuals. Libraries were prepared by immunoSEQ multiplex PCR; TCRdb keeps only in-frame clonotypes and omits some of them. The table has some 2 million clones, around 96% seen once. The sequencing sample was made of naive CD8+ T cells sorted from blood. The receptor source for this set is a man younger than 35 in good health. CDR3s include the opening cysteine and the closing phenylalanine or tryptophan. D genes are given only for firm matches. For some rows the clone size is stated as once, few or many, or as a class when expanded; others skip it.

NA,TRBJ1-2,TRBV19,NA,CASTRLGEVRNYGYTF,TGTGCCAGTACCCGATTGGGCGAAGTGAGGAACTATGGCTACACCTTC
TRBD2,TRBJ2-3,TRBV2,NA,CAKRDPQADNTDTQYF,TGTGCCAAGCGGGATCCTCAAGCGGACAACACAGATACGCAGTATTTT
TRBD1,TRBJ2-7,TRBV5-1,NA,CASSWTGAFYEQYF,TGCGCCAGCAGCTGGACAGGGGCTTTCTACGAGCAGTACTTC
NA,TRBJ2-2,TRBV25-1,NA,CATSFEGNTGELFF,TGTGCCACTTCGTTTGAGGGAAACACCGGGGAGCTGTTTTTT
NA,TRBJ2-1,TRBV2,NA,CASSEKPDSYNEQFF,TGTGCCAGCAGTGAAAAACCCGACTCCTACAATGAGCAGTTCTTC
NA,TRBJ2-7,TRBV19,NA,CASSIGPWVYEQYF,TGTGCCAGTAGTATAGGTCCTTGGGTCTACGAGCAGTACTTC
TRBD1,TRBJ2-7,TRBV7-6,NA,CASSSTGDDEQYF,TGTGCCAGCAGCTCGACAGGGGACGACGAGCAGTACTTC
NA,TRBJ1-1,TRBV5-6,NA,CASSLGQMNTEAFF,TGTGCCAGCAGCTTGGGACAGATGAACACTGAAGCTTTCTTT
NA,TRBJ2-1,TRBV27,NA,CASSQRGGWSYNEQFF,TGTGCCAGCAGTCAAAGGGGGGGCTGGTCCTACAATGAGCAGTTCTTC
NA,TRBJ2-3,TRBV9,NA,CASSPGGLLWEDTQYF,TGTGCCAGCAGCCCCGGGGGGCTCCTTTGGGAAGATACGCAGTATTTT
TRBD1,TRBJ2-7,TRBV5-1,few,CASSQTGQGTYEQYF,TGCGCCAGCAGCCAGACTGGACAGGGCACCTACGAGCAGTACTTC
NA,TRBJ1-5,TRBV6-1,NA,CASSPFPGSNQPQHF,TGTGCCAGCAGCCCCTTCCCCGGCAGCAATCAGCCCCAGCATTTT
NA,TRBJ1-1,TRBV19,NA,CASSISTGKGTEAFF,TGTGCCAGTAGCATTAGTACAGGGAAGGGCACTGAAGCTTTCTTT
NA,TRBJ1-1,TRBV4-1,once,CASSQVGFGERSTEAFF,TGCGCCAGCAGCCAAGTAGGATTTGGGGAAAGGAGTACTGAAGCTTTCTTT
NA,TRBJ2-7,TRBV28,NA,CASSFLGAGYEQYF,TGTGCCAGCAGTTTTTTGGGGGCTGGCTACGAGCAGTACTTC
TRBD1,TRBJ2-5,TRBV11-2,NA,CASQAQGAHLETQYF,TGTGCCAGTCAGGCACAGGGGGCGCATCTGGAGACCCAGTACTTC
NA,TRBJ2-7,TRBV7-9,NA,CASSLSMEQYF,TGTGCCAGCAGCTTATCCATGGAGCAGTACTTC
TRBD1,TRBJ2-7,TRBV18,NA,CASSSDRDRLYEQYF,TGTGCCAGCTCCTCTGACCGGGACAGGTTGTACGAGCAGTACTTC
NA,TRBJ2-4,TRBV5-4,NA,CASSLSEANIQYF,TGTGCCAGCAGCTTATCGGAAGCAAACATTCAGTACTTC
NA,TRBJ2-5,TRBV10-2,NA,CASSEGETQYF,TGCGCCAGCAGTGAGGGGGAGACCCAGTACTTC
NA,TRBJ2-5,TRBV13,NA,CASSLEAGETQYF,TGTGCCAGCAGCTTAGAGGCCGGAGAGACCCAGTACTTC
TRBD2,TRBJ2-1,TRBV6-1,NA,CASRADPGGNEQFF,TGTGCCAGCAGGGCTGACCCGGGGGGGAATGAGCAGTTCTTC
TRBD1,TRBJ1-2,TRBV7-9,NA,CASGTNGAWDRDTYYGYTF,TGTGCCAGCGGGACGAACGGGGCTTGGGACAGGGACACTTACTATGGCTACACCTTC
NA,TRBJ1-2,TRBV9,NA,CASTYEGRANYGYTF,TGTGCCAGCACCTACGAGGGGCGAGCTAACTATGGCTACACCTTC
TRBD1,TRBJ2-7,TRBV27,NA,CASGLGQGTTYEQYF,TGTGCCAGCGGGCTCGGACAGGGGACGACCTACGAGCAGTACTTC
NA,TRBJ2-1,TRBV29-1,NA,CSVAWGNEQFF,TGCAGCGTTGCTTGGGGGAATGAGCAGTTCTTC
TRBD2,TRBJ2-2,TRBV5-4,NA,CASSFRQGGRNGELFF,TGTGCCAGCAGCTTTAGGCAGGGAGGGAGGAACGGGGAGCTGTTTTTT
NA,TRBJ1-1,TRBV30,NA,CAWGLDPNTEAFF,TGTGCCTGGGGCCTCGATCCGAACACTGAAGCTTTCTTT
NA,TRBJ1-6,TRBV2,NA,CASTAEPGDYNSPLHF,TGTGCCAGCACCGCTGAGCCAGGAGATTATAATTCACCCCTCCACTTT
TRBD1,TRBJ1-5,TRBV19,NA,CASSVASGQVGNQPQHF,TGTGCCAGTAGTGTCGCCTCGGGACAGGTGGGCAATCAGCCCCAGCATTTT
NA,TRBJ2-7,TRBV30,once,CAWNWGGGTASYEQYF,TGTGCCTGGAATTGGGGCGGGGGGACAGCTTCCTACGAGCAGTACTTC
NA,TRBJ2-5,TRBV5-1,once,CASSLETGVLETQYF,TGCGCCAGCAGCTTGGAAACGGGGGTGTTGGAGACCCAGTACTTC
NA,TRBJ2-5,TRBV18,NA,CASSPAGGGPPQETQYF,TGTGCCAGCTCACCGGCGGGCGGGGGCCCTCCCCAAGAGACCCAGTACTTC
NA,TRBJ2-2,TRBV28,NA,CASSSVVLPGANTGELFF,TGTGCCAGCAGTTCGGTAGTTCTTCCCGGGGCCAACACCGGGGAGCTGTTTTTT
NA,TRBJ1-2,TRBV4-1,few,CASSQDRSPGYGYTF,TGCGCCAGCAGCCAAGACCGCTCCCCTGGCTATGGCTACACCTTC
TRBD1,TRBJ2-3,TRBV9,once,CASSGGQPLDTQYF,TGTGCCAGCAGCGGGGGACAGCCGTTGGATACGCAGTATTTT
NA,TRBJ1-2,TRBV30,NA,CAWSVNGYGYTF,TGTGCCTGGAGTGTGAATGGCTATGGCTACACCTTC
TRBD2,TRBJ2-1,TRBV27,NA,CASRLLAGTGNEQFF,TGTGCCAGCAGGCTTCTAGCGGGTACTGGGAATGAGCAGTTCTTC
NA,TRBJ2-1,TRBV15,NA,CATSREVDNEQFF,TGTGCCACCAGCAGAGAGGTCGACAATGAGCAGTTCTTC
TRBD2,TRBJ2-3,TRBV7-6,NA,CASSLRTSGTTDTQYF,TGTGCCAGCAGCTTAAGGACTAGCGGGACCACAGATACGCAGTATTTT